This T cell receptor (beta chain) appears in the sequencing data of a study of blood T cell repertoires in COVID-19. For the study at large: Samples of COVID-19 (acute and convalescent) were obtained from the United States, Italy and Spain. PBMCs, B-cell-depleted T cells, or T cells were the source of the cDNA or gDNA that made up the material.

Original data processing: Amplified reference gene primers provided the basis for estimating nucleated cell counts. Measured with immunoSEQ multiplex PCR; TCRdb has only the in-frame clones, and not every one. D and trimming come from the DNA, and the V and J calls and clone size come from that table. Of about 440,000 clones in the sample, more than 70% were seen once. Seattle cases were enrolled at active infection and followed longitudinally. J lost 11 bases, V lost 4 bases, and 12 bases had no gene match. Per germline, CDR1 SGHRS and CDR2 YFSETQ. CDR3 size: 14 residues. The gene calls are TRBV5-1 and TRBJ1-1, with 9 nucleotides matching TRBD1. This TCR derives from a woman in her fifties or sixties with COVID-19, enrolled during active disease. Sequencing was done on a sample of peripheral blood. CDR3 coding DNA: TGCGCCAGCAGCCCTGCCTGGGACAGGGATGCGGCTTTCTTT. Translation: CASSPAWDRDAAFF.